This T cell receptor (beta chain) was sequenced for a study of CD8+ T cells in alopecia areata. Study-wide background: Treated patients received oral tofacitinib, 5 to 10 mg twice daily. Severity of treated patients was scored by affected scalp percentage. Study-level results: The study found tofacitinib significantly decreased scalp clonality and expanded CD8+ clones among the top 100. The study found higher clonality in lesional than normal scalp, especially in alopecia totalis/universalis.

This CDR3 spans 15 amino acids. Per germline, CDR1 MDHEN and CDR2 SYDVKM. V dropped 7 bases and J dropped 2 bases, with 15 bases sitting between them. A few counts support this clone. Its antigen is still unknown. Treatment here: oral pan-JAK inhibitor, 5-10 mg twice daily. Sequencing used cDNA as its template, made by extracting RNA and reverse transcribing it. Clones were read by immunoSEQ multiplex PCR, and TCRdb kept only the in-frame ones, dropping some. The data show about 76,000 clones, roughly 30% seen once. This sample comprised CD8+ T cells sorted from blood, obtained at week 4, from a patient treated with tofacitinib. This chain joins TRBV28 and TRBJ2-1; TRBD2 might be the D (5 bases). The sequence came from a human donor with alopecia areata. For the CDR3, the DNA is TGTGCCAGCACCTCAACGGAGGCCACCTACAATGAGCAGTTCTTC. Encoded protein: CASTSTEATYNEQFF.